A single sample is the source of the 21 T cell receptor beta chains below, sequenced in a study of beta chain features in type 1 diabetes (dated by TCRdb to the late 2010s). The library was generated by the immunoSEQ multiplex PCR assay. All of the isolated RNA was reverse transcribed with the High Capacity cDNA Reverse Transcription Kit, so expressed TCRB transcripts were sequenced. Here the immuneACCESS table is served through TCRdb, limited to in-frame sequences with V and J called. Missing clones are a known gap in these copies; in checked studies unresolved V genes cover under half, and the rest lacks a known reason. The sample table shows under 950,000 clones, and roughly 15% are seen once. Together, the top ten hold 0.023% of the sample. Specimen: naive CD4+ T cells from blood. According to the study, the label for this sample's cell subset or site signals: true naive CD4+ T cells. Source of these receptors: a young woman in good health.

This clone was counted only a few times. The chain carries TRBV6-5 and TRBJ2-6; D unclear. The CDR3 is 13 residues long. Germline V lookup: CDR1 MNHEY, CDR2 SVGAGI. V was shortened by 6 bases and J by 0 bases, with 3 bases between the two germline ends. CDR3 sequence reads: CASRTSGANVLTF. The CDR3 DNA reads TGTGCCAGCAGGACCTCTGGGGCCAACGTCCTGACTTTC.

This clone was counted between two and nine times. The chain combines TRBV9 with TRBJ1-4, with D tentatively TRBD1 (5 bases). Germline V lookup: CDR1 SGDLS, CDR2 YYNGEE. The CDR3 loop spans 16 amino acids. V lost 4 bases, J lost 3 bases, and 16 bases lay in between. CDR3 coding DNA: TGTGCCAGCAGCCCCCGGGGGGATAGAGCTAATGAAAAACTGTTTTTT. Protein: CASSPRGDRANEKLFF.

The J gene is TRBJ1-1, the V gene TRBV7-3; D possibly corresponds to TRBD1 (6 bases). CDR1 and CDR2 from the germline V gene are SGHTA and FQGTGA. CDR3 length equals 14 residues. V shed 5 bases and J shed 1 base, with 11 bases lying between them. CDR3: CASSQGGANTEAFF. In nucleotides, the CDR3 is TGTGCCAGCAGCCAAGGGGGAGCGAACACTGAAGCTTTCTTT.

This clone was seen a few times. This chain links TRBV18 with TRBJ2-4; D is undetermined. The V end lost 4 bases, the J end lost 2 bases, and 9 bases lay between the germline ends. Germline CDR1 and CDR2: KGHSH and LQKENI. This CDR3 comprises 14 residues. The CDR3 nucleotides read TGTGCCAGCTCACGGACGGAGCCCAAAAACATTCAGTACTTC. It translates to CASSRTEPKNIQYF.

The genes are TRBV6-6 and TRBJ2-1; D may be TRBD1 (5 bases). Looked up from germline, CDR1 is MNHNY and CDR2 is SVGAGI (reference sequence). CDR3 length equals 12 residues. V shed 0 bases and J shed 15 bases, with 12 bases lying between them. The CDR3 DNA sequence: TGTGCCAGCAGTTACTCCTACAGGCGTCCGTTCTTC. Translating gives CASSYSYRRPFF.

The chain couples TRBV6-1 to TRBJ2-4; 7 positions match TRBD2. V trimming: 3 bases; J trimming: 1 base; junction bases outside the gene matches: 12. CDR1 is MNHNS, CDR2 SASEGT, per germline. This CDR3 is built from 18 residues. The CDR3 loop reads CASSDVGGPIAAKNIQYF. CDR3 sequence (DNA): TGTGCCAGCAGTGACGTGGGAGGGCCGATAGCGGCCAAAAACATTCAGTACTTC.

The V gene is TRBV7-8, the J gene TRBJ2-1; 11 bases are a match to TRBD2. With 5 bases clipped from V and 15 bases from J, the junction kept 6 bases outside the gene matches. Germline V gives CDR1 SGHVS, CDR2 FQNEAQ. This CDR3 contains 12 residues. In DNA form, the CDR3 reads TGTGCCAGCAGCCTCGGACTAGCGGGTCTGTTCTTC. Its translation: CASSLGLAGLFF.

This clone was detected only a few times. The chain employs TRBV2 and TRBJ1-1; D is unclear. This CDR3 has 14 residues. V was cut by 3 bases and J by 4 bases, with 12 bases left in between. In germline, CDR1 is SNHLY, CDR2 FYNNEI. The CDR3 region has the DNA TGTGCCAGCAGTGACCCAGGCGAGAGCACTGAAGCTTTCTTT. Its protein product is CASSDPGESTEAFF.

The chain combines TRBV27 with TRBJ2-1, with 7 bases that match TRBD1. V was clipped by 5 bases and J by 8 bases; unmatched bases: 9. The CDR3 contains 14 residues. CDR1 is MNHEY, CDR2 SMNVEV, per germline (reference sequence). The CDR3 reads CASSVYRGEDEQFF. CDR3 in DNA: TGTGCCAGCAGTGTTTACAGGGGAGAGGATGAGCAGTTCTTC.

This clone was recorded a few times. CDR3 in DNA: TGTGCCAGCAGCCAGGACAGGGGTTATGGCTACACCTTC. This codes for CASSQDRGYGYTF. The genes are TRBV7-3 and TRBJ1-2, with 9 bases matching TRBD1. Losses at the gene ends were 5 bases for V and 5 bases for J; bases not matched to a gene: 3. The CDR3 has 13 residues. Germline V CDR1 and CDR2: SGHTA, FQGTGA.

This clone appeared a few times. The chain couples TRBV7-9 to TRBJ2-6; 7 bases line up with TRBD1. The germline V gene has CDR1 SEHNR and CDR2 FQNEAQ (reference sequence). The CDR3 totals 15 residues. J was trimmed by 0 bases and V by 5 bases; bases with no gene match: 1. The CDR3 DNA is TGTGCCAGCAGCGGGGACAGCTCTGGGGCCAACGTCCTGACTTTC. Translation gives CASSGDSSGANVLTF. The complete variable domain, with remaining parts taken from reference TRBV7-9 and TRBJ2-6, reads DTGVSQNPRHKITKRGQNVTFRCDPISEHNRLYWYRQTLGQGPEFLTYFQNEAQLEKSRLLSDRFSAERPKGSFSTLEIQRTEQGDSAMYLCASSGDSSGANVLTFGAGSRLTVL.

The chain combines TRBV25-1 with TRBJ1-1; D might be TRBD1 (6 bases). Germline CDR1 reads MGHDK; CDR2 reads SYGVNS. Trimming removed 5 bases at V and 4 bases at J, with 14 bases between. The CDR3 totals 14 residues. The DNA for the CDR3 is TGTGCCAGCAGTAGAGGGGGAGGCGGCACTGAAGCTTTCTTT. This sequence encodes CASSRGGGGTEAFF.

J is TRBJ1-1 and V is TRBV14; perhaps TRBD1 as D (5 bases). Trimming took 4 bases from V and 4 from J, leaving 13 bases between them. Germline V gene sequence: CDR1 SGHDN, CDR2 FVKESK. The CDR3 is 14 residues long. CDR3 loop: CASSLLQGGTEAFF. For the CDR3, the DNA is TGTGCCAGCAGCCTACTGCAGGGTGGCACTGAAGCTTTCTTT. The full variable domain, its missing parts supplied by reference TRBV14 and TRBJ1-1, is EAGVTQFPSHSVIEKGQTVTLRCDPISGHDNLYWYRRVMGKEIKFLLHFVKESKQDESGMPNNRFLAERTGGTYSTLKVQPAELEDSGVYFCASSLLQGGTEAFFGQGTRLTVV.

This chain joins TRBV28 and TRBJ1-1; D unresolved. Germline CDR1 reads MDHEN; CDR2 reads SYDVKM. The CDR3 has 13 amino acids. V was pared by 4 bases and J by 0 bases, with 6 bases between. This CDR3 is CASSSHMNTEAFF. CDR3 nucleotide sequence: TGTGCCAGCAGTTCCCACATGAACACTGAAGCTTTCTTT.

V is TRBV27 and J is TRBJ1-1; D is undetermined. Looked up from germline, CDR1 is MNHEY and CDR2 is SMNVEV (reference sequence). This CDR3 is built from 15 residues. Trimming cost V 5 bases and J 5 bases, with 18 bases left between them. CDR3 in amino acids: CASSPPGPRRTEAFF. In DNA, the CDR3 is TGTGCCAGCAGTCCCCCCGGACCACGTCGGACTGAAGCTTTCTTT.

CDR3 region: CASSQTSGETQYF. DNA of the CDR3: TGTGCCAGCTCACAAACTTCGGGAGAGACCCAGTACTTC. The rearrangement links TRBV18 to TRBJ2-5; D ambiguous. This CDR3 spans 13 amino acids. V was trimmed by 4 bases and J by 4 bases, leaving 10 bases between them. From germline, CDR1 is KGHSH and CDR2 LQKENI.

The sample holds a few counts of this clone. The chain employs TRBV7-9 and TRBJ2-1, with D unresolved. CDR3 size: 11 residues. V lost 7 bases and J lost 4, with 5 bases in between. Germline assignment: CDR1 SEHNR and CDR2 FQNEAQ (reference sequence). The chain's CDR3 is CASTIYNEQFF. The CDR3 bases are TGTGCCAGCACCATTTACAATGAGCAGTTCTTC. Full variable domain (rest looked up from reference TRBV7-9 and TRBJ2-1): DTGVSQNPRHKITKRGQNVTFRCDPISEHNRLYWYRQTLGQGPEFLTYFQNEAQLEKSRLLSDRFSAERPKGSFSTLEIQRTEQGDSAMYLCASTIYNEQFFGPGTRLTVL.

This clone has more than one count but fewer than ten. CDR3 nucleotide sequence: TGTGCCAGCAGTTCGGGACTAGCGGGCAAGGATGACGAGCAGTACTTC. It encodes CASSSGLAGKDDEQYF. This rearrangement joins TRBV6-5 to TRBJ2-7; 12 nucleotides match TRBD2. The length of the CDR3 is 16 residues. Germline CDR1 and CDR2: MNHEY and SVGAGI. The V gene end was trimmed by 4 bases and the J gene end by 5 bases; junction bases not matched to a gene: 9.

The chain has TRBV25-1 and TRBJ2-5, with unresolved D. The CDR3 loop spans 12 amino acids. From germline, CDR1 is MGHDK and CDR2 SYGVNS. V was pared by 4 bases and J by 6 bases, with 9 bases between. DNA for the CDR3: TGTGCCAGCAGTGGATACCTGAAGACCCAGTACTTC. Its translation is CASSGYLKTQYF.

This rearrangement joins TRBV7-9 to TRBJ2-3; D tentatively fits TRBD1 or TRBD2 (6 bases each). The CDR3 has 17 amino acids. Trimming removed 4 bases from V and 2 bases from J, with 19 bases in between. CDR1 is SEHNR, CDR2 FQNEAQ, per germline (reference sequence). The CDR3 DNA reads TGTGCCAGCAGCTCCCTTCTAAGGGGGGCCCACACAGATACGCAGTATTTT. Translation gives CASSSLLRGAHTDTQYF.

This clone has just a few counts. The chain joins TRBV7-2 to TRBJ2-2; no clear D gene. Looked up from germline, CDR1 is SGHTA and CDR2 is FQGNSA. This CDR3 contains 17 residues. The germline V and J ends were trimmed by 4 bases and 6 bases, with 21 bases remaining between them. For the CDR3, the DNA is TGTGCCAGCAGCTACGCCTTGTGGCGCGCGCGAGCCGGGGAGCTGTTTTTT. It codes for CASSYALWRARAGELFF. Based on the CDR3 plus reference TRBV7-2 and TRBJ2-2, the full variable domain is GAGVSQSPSNKVTEKGKDVELRCDPISGHTALYWYRQSLGQGLEFLIYFQGNSAPDKSGLPSDRFSAERTGGSVSTLTIQRTQQEDSAVYLCASSYALWRARAGELFFGEGSRLTVL.